This TCR beta chain was sequenced in a study of blood T cells in healthy people across ages. The overall study: When template switching was applied, about one barcoded beta molecule was captured per two T cells.

This clonotype was observed a few times. The V end was cut by 0 bases, the J end by 3 bases, with 15 bases between. CDR1 LGHNA and CDR2 YNFKEQ come from the germline V gene. The CDR3 is made up of 16 amino acids. A sample-barcoded 5' primer and a J-beta primer mix were used in a second PCR of roughly 6 to 11 cycles. With 12 random nucleotides, a template-switch adaptor tagged each individual cDNA molecule. MiXCR, applied by TCRdb to the 5' RACE reads, yields one record per CDR3 protein. The sample consists of 750,000 to 850,000 distinct CDR3 sequences, roughly 25% of them appearing once. Per sample, at least 5 micrograms of total RNA were extracted. This same sample was also taken into another study, of T cells of mothers and their children.

The V gene is TRBV4-2, the J gene TRBJ2-7; D is possibly TRBD2 (6 bases). Sequenced material: blood. The TCR originated in a boy younger than 18 in good health. The CDR3 sequence is CASSQDVGTLVYEQYF. The CDR3 coding sequence is TGTGCCAGCAGCCAAGATGTCGGGACTTTAGTCTACGAGCAGTACTTC.